The 12 T cell receptor beta chains reported below all come from one sample, sequenced in a study of T-cell memory formation after mild COVID-19. TCRdb processed the 5' RACE reads anew with MiXCR; each CDR3 protein has one entry. The sample records about 560,000 distinct CDR3 sequences, roughly 17% being singletons. The sample consisted of PBMCs or a T cell subset sorted from them (not recorded which). Receptor source: an adult woman who had mild COVID-19 (a few samples of this study predate the infection). Cell type and time point are not known.

This clonotype was counted many times. The chain combines TRBV12-3 or TRBV12-4 with TRBJ1-5; TRBD1 might be the D (5 bases). This CDR3 contains 15 residues. V lost 5 bases, J lost 2 bases, and 13 bases lay in between. The CDR3 protein is CASSLMGDGNQPQHF. CDR3 bases: TGTGCCAGCAGTCTCATGGGGGACGGCAATCAGCCCCAGCATTTT.

The J gene is TRBJ2-7, the V gene TRBV9, with TRBD1 identical over 12 bases. Per the germline V gene, CDR1 is SGDLS and CDR2 is YYNGEE. After removal of 0 bases from V and 5 bases from J, the junction contained 3 bases not matched to a gene. This CDR3 is built from 15 residues. Here the CDR3 reads CASSVEGTGGNEQYF. CDR3 DNA: TGTGCCAGCAGCGTAGAAGGGACAGGGGGCAACGAGCAGTACTTC.

The V and J genes are TRBV24-1 and TRBJ1-2; maybe TRBD1 (5 bases). Per germline, CDR1 KGHDR and CDR2 SFDVKD. Trimming pared 5 bases from V and 8 bases from J, leaving 14 bases between. The CDR3 has 13 residues. CDR3 nucleotides: TGTGCCACCAGTGCGGTACTAGGGGACGGCTACACCTTC. Protein: CATSAVLGDGYTF.

Only a few counts were recorded for this clonotype. The chain is built from TRBV3-1 and TRBJ2-5; the D gene is possibly TRBD1 (6 bases). This CDR3 comprises 15 residues. The V end was cut by 4 bases, the J end by 4 bases, with 16 bases between. CDR1 and CDR2 (germline): LGHDT, YNNKEL (reference sequence). The CDR3 here is CASSRPTGFSETQYF. CDR3 nucleotide sequence: TGTGCCAGCAGCCGCCCGACAGGCTTTTCAGAGACCCAGTACTTC.

This chain uses TRBV6-2 or TRBV6-3 with TRBJ2-7; 8 bases are a match to TRBD1. CDR3 length: 16 amino acids. V lost 1 base and J lost 2; bases outside the gene matches: 7. Germline loops: CDR1 MNHEY, CDR2 SVGEGT. CDR3 sequence: CASSYFRDRPTYEQYF. The CDR3 nucleotides are TGTGCCAGCAGTTACTTCCGGGACAGGCCGACCTACGAGCAGTACTTC.

The rearrangement uses TRBV21-1 and TRBJ2-7; no DNA check was done on the table's D call, TRBD2. TRBV21-1 is annotated as a pseudogene. The CDR3 runs to 18 residues. CDR3 coding DNA: TGTGCCAGCAGTACCGGGCTAGCGGGAGGGCCTCGGTCCTACGAGCAGTACTTC. This sequence encodes CASSTGLAGGPRSYEQYF.

This clonotype was picked up a small number of times. The chain joins TRBV9 to TRBJ1-1; D is unresolved. Trimming removed 1 base from V and 3 bases from J, with 7 bases in between. The CDR3 length is 13 residues. Germline V gives CDR1 SGDLS, CDR2 YYNGEE. The CDR3 region is CASSVRYDTEAFF. CDR3 bases: TGTGCCAGCAGCGTAAGGTATGACACTGAAGCTTTCTTT.

This clonotype was detected a few times. The chain is built from TRBV9 and TRBJ1-5, with D tentatively TRBD1 (5 bases). This CDR3 is built from 13 residues. V lost 4 bases to trimming and J lost 6 bases, with 11 bases between them. Germline V gene data show CDR1 as SGDLS and CDR2 as YYNGEE. DNA of the CDR3: TGTGCCAGCAGCAGGGACCCCAGTCAGCCCCAGCATTTT. As protein: CASSRDPSQPQHF.

The table lists this clonotype with a few counts. This chain connects TRBV5-1 to TRBJ2-7, with 7 bases identical to TRBD1. Losses at the gene ends were 3 bases for V and 5 bases for J; bases not matched to a gene: 11. The CDR3 is 15 residues long. Germline V gives CDR1 SGHRS, CDR2 YFSETQ. The CDR3 DNA is TGCGCCAGCAGCTACGGACAGGCCCGGTTGGACGAGCAGTACTTC. Translated: CASSYGQARLDEQYF. The full variable domain, rest sourced from reference TRBV5-1 and TRBJ2-7, is KAGVTQTPRYLIKTRGQQVTLSCSPISGHRSVSWYQQTPGQGLQFLFEYFSETQRNKGNFPGRFSGRQFSNSRSEMNVSTLELGDSALYLCASSYGQARLDEQYFGPGTRLTVT.

This clonotype was observed a few times. The J gene is TRBJ2-7, the V gene TRBV24-1; a possible D gene is TRBD1 (6 bases). V was clipped by 7 bases and J by 7 bases, with 16 bases between them. CDR1 is KGHDR, CDR2 SFDVKD, per germline. This CDR3 region has 13 residues. The CDR3 DNA sequence: TGTGCCACCAGCTCGGACAGTTGGCTTGAGCAGTACTTC. The encoded protein is CATSSDSWLEQYF.

The gene calls are TRBV29-1 and TRBJ2-6; 8 bases agree with TRBD1. Germline V gene lookup returns CDR1 SQVTM and CDR2 ANQGSEA. Germline trimming cut 4 bases from V and 2 bases from J; bases unmatched to any gene: 10. The CDR3 length is 17 residues. The CDR3 bases are TGCAGCGTTGGGAGGGACAGGCCTACGGCTGGGGCCAACGTCCTGACTTTC. Translated: CSVGRDRPTAGANVLTF.

This clonotype came up once. J is TRBJ2-1 and V is TRBV11-3; 9 nucleotides align to TRBD2. The CDR3 has 15 amino acids. Germline CDR1 is SGHNT and CDR2 is YENEEA. Unmatched junction bases numbered 9, after V lost 5 bases and J lost 7 bases. This chain's CDR3 is CASSLSGRGGNEQFF. The CDR3 region has the DNA TGTGCCAGCAGCCTTAGCGGGAGAGGCGGGAATGAGCAGTTCTTC.